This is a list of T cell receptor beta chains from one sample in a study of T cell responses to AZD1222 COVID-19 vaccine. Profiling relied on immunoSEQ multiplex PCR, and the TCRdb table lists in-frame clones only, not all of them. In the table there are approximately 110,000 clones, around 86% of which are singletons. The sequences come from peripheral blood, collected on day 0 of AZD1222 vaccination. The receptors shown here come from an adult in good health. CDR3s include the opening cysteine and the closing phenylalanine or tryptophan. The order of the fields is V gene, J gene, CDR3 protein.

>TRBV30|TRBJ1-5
CAWSVVGFGNQPQHF
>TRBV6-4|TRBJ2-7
CASSRGRNSYEQYF
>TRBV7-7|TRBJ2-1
CASSFDYYNEQFF
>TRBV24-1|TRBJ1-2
CATSDLIREGARPGYTF
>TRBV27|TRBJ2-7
CASSLAQGAYEQYF
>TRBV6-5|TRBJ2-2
CASRRLGELFF
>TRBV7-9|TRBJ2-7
CASSSARWDEQYF
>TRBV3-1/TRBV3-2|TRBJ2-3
CASSSLTRGDTDTQYF
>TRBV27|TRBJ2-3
CATLIQGGSDTQYF
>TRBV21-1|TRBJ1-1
CASSPEGRIPNTEAFF
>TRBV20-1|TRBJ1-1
CSARGDTEAFF
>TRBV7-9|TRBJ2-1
CASSLAGRGGADEQFF
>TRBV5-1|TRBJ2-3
CASSSTSTGGSDTQYF
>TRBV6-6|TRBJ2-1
CASSEHANEQFF
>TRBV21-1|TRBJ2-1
CARAGTSSYNEQFF
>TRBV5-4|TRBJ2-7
CASSEQAPGYSYEQYF
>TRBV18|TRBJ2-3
CASSRSGATDTQYF
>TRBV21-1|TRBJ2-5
CASSSPNRSGAQYF
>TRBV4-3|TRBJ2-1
CASSQDGTSGGAGINEQFF